The entry below describes one T cell receptor beta chain. A read error may be the cause here, since a much bigger clone is one base away. One entry per CDR3 protein results from TCRdb running MiXCR on the reads. The data contain roughly 20,000 distinct CDR3 sequences, about 9.4% of them singletons. These data originate in a study of type 1 regulatory T cells. Overall study context: T-allo10 is an in vitro-generated, Tr1-enriched CD4 T cell product specific for alloantigen.

CDR3 size: 15 residues. Germline lookup yields CDR1 SGHRS and CDR2 YFSETQ. V was trimmed by 2 bases and J by 4 bases, leaving 14 bases between them. This rearrangement joins TRBV5-1 to TRBJ2-3; TRBD2 is a possible D gene (6 bases). Sequencing input: CD4+ T cells, either the whole sample or a sorted fraction (not recorded which). This TCR was recovered from a human donor in good health. CDR3 amino acids: CASSLLVGGPDTQYF. In DNA form, the CDR3 reads TGCGCCAGCAGCTTACTAGTGGGAGGCCCAGATACGCAGTATTTT. Full variable domain (rest looked up from reference TRBV5-1 and TRBJ2-3): KAGVTQTPRYLIKTRGQQVTLSCSPISGHRSVSWYQQTPGQGLQFLFEYFSETQRNKGNFPGRFSGRQFSNSRSEMNVSTLELGDSALYLCASSLLVGGPDTQYFGPGTRLTVL.